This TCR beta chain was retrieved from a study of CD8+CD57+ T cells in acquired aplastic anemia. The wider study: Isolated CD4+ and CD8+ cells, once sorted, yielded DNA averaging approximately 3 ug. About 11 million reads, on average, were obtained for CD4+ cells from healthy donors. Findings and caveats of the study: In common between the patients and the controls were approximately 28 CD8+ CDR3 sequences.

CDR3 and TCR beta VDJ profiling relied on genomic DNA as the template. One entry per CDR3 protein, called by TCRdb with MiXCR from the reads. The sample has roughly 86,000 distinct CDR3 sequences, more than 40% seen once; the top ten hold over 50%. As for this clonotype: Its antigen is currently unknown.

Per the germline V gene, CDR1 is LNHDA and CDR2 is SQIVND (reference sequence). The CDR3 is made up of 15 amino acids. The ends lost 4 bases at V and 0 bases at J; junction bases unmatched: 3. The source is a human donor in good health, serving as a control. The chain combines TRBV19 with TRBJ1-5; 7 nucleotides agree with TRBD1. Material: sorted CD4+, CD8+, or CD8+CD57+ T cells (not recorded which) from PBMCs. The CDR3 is CASSSDRVSNQPQHF. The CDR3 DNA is TGTGCCAGTAGTAGCGACAGGGTTAGCAATCAGCCCCAGCATTTT.